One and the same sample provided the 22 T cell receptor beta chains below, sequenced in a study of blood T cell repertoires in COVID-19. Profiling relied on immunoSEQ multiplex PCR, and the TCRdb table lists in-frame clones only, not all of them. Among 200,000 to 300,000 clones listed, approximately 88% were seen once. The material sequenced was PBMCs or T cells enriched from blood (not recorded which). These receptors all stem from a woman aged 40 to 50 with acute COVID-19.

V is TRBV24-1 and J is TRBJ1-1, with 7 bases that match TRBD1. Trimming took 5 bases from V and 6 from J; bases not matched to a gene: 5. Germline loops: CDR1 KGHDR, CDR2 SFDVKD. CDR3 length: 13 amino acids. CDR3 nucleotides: TGTGCCACCAGTGCCACGGACAGGCCTGAAGCTTTCTTT. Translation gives CATSATDRPEAFF.

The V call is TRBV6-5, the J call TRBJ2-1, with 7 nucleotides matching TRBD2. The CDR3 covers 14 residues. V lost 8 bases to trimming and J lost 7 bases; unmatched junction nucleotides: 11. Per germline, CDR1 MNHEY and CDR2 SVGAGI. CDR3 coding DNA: TGTGCCAGCGGGGAGGGGCTCCGGGGGAATGAGCAGTTCTTC. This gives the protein CASGEGLRGNEQFF.

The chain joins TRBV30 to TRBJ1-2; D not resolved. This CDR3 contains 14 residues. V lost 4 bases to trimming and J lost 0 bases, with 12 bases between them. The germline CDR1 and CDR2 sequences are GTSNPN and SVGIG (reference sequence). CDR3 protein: CAWNMVPANYGYTF. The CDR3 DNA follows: TGTGCCTGGAATATGGTCCCAGCTAACTATGGCTACACCTTC.

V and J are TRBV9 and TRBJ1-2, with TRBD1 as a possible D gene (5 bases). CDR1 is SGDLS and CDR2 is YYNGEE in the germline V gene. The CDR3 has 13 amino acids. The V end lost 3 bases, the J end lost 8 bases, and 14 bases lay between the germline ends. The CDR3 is CASSADSLRGYTF. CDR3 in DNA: TGTGCCAGCAGCGCCGACAGCTTGCGAGGCTACACCTTC.

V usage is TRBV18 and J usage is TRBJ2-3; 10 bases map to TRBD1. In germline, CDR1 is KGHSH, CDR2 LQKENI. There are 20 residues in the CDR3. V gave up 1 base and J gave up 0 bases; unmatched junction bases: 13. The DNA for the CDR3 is TGTGCCAGCTCACCACGGGGGGACAGGGGCACCCGAAAAAGCACAGATACGCAGTATTTT. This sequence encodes CASSPRGDRGTRKSTDTQYF.

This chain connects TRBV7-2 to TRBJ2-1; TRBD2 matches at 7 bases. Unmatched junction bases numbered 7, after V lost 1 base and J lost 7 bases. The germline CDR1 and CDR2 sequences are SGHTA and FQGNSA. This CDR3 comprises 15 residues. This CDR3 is CASSLGLAVGNEQFF. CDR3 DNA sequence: TGTGCCAGCAGCTTAGGTCTAGCGGTTGGGAATGAGCAGTTCTTC.

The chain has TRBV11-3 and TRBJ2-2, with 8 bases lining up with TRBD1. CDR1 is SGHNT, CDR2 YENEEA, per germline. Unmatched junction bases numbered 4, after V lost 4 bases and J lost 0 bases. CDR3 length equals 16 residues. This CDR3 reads CASSSQGAPNTGELFF. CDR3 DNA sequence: TGTGCCAGCAGCTCCCAGGGGGCACCGAACACCGGGGAGCTGTTTTTT.

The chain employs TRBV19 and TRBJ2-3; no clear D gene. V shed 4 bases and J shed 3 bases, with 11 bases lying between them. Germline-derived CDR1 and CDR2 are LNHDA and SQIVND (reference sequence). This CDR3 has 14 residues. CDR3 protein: CASSTVAKTDTQYF. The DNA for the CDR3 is TGTGCCAGTAGTACGGTAGCAAAGACAGATACGCAGTATTTT.

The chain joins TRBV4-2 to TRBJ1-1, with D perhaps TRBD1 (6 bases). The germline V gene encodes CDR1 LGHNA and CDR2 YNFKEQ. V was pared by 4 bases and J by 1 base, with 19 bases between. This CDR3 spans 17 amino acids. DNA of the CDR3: TGTGCCAGCAGCCGGGGACAACTGGGCTTAACGAACACTGAAGCTTTCTTT. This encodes CASSRGQLGLTNTEAFF.

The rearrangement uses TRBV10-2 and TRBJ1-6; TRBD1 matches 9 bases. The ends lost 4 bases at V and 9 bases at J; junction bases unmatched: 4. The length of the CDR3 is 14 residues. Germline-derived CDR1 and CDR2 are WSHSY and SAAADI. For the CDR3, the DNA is TGCGCCAGCAGTGGGGGGGACAGGGCTTCACCCCTCCACTTT. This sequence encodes CASSGGDRASPLHF.

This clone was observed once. This CDR3 is CASSFYREDEQYF. The CDR3 DNA sequence: TGTGCCAGCAGCTTCTACCGGGAGGACGAGCAGTACTTC. V is TRBV7-9 and J is TRBJ2-7; 7 bases match TRBD2. The CDR3 length is 13 residues. V was clipped by 3 bases and J by 5 bases; unmatched bases: 4. Germline values: CDR1 SEHNR, CDR2 FQNEAQ (reference sequence).

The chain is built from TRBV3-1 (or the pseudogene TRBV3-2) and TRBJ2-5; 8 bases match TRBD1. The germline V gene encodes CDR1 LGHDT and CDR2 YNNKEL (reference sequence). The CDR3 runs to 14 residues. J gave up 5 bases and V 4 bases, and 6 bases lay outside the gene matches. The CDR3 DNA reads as TGTGCCAGCAGCCCTCGGACAGGGATGGAGACCCAGTACTTC. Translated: CASSPRTGMETQYF.

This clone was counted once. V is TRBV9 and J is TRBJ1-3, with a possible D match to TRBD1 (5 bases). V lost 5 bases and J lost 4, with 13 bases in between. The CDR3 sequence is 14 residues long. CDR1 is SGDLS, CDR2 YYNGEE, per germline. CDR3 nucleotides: TGTGCCAGCAGTAAAGGGGATAGCGGAAACACCATATATTTT. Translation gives CASSKGDSGNTIYF.

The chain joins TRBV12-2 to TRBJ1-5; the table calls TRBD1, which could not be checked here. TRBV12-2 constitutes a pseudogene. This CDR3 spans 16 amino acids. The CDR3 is CASRLWRQGKFQPQHF. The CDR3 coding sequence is TGTGCAAGTCGCTTATGGCGACAGGGCAAATTTCAGCCCCAGCATTTT.

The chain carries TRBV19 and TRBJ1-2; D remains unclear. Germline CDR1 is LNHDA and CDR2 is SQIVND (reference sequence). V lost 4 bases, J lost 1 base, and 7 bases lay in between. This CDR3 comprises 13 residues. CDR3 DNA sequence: TGTGCCAGTAGTAGCGGGTTTAACTATGGCTACACCTTC. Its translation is CASSSGFNYGYTF.

CDR3 DNA: TGTGCCTGGAGTGTTCAGGGGGTCGGTGGCTACACCTTC. The encoded protein is CAWSVQGVGGYTF. The chain combines TRBV30 with TRBJ1-2, with 7 nucleotides matching TRBD1. Germline V gene lookup returns CDR1 GTSNPN and CDR2 SVGIG (reference sequence). With V trimmed by 0 bases and J by 7 bases, 5 bases remained unmatched. The CDR3 runs 13 residues.

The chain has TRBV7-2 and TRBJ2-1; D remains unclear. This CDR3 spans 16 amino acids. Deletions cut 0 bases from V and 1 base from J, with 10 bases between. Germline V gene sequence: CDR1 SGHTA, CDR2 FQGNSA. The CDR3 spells CASSLAGVRSYNEQFF. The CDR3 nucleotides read TGTGCCAGCAGCTTAGCTGGAGTGCGATCCTACAATGAGCAGTTCTTC.

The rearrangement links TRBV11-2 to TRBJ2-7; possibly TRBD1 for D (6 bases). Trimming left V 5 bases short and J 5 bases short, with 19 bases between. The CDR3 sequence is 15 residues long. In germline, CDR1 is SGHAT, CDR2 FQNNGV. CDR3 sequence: CASSRDGTGYDEQYV. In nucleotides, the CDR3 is TGTGCCAGCAGCCGCGATGGCACAGGGTATGACGAGCAGTACGTC.

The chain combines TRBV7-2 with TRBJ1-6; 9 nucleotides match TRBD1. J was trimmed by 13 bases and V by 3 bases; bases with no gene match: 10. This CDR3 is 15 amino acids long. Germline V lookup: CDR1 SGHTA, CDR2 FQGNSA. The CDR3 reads CASSFRDREGMPLHF. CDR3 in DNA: TGTGCCAGCAGCTTTCGGGACAGGGAGGGTATGCCCCTCCACTTT.

The CDR3, as DNA: TGTGCCAGCAGCTTAGCGGGACGGAACACTGAAGCTTTCTTT. Its protein product is CASSLAGRNTEAFF. V gene TRBV5-6 combines with J gene TRBJ1-1, with D possibly TRBD1 on 5 matching bases. The CDR3 runs 14 residues. V was clipped by 2 bases and J by 1 base, with 9 bases between them. The germline CDR1 and CDR2 sequences are SGHDT and YYEEEE.

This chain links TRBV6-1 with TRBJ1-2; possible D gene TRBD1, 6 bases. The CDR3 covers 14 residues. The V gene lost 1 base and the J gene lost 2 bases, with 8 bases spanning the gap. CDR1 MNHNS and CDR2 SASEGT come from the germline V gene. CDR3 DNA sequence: TGTGCCAGCAGTGAAGTCACAGGGAACTATGGCTACACCTTC. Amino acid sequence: CASSEVTGNYGYTF.

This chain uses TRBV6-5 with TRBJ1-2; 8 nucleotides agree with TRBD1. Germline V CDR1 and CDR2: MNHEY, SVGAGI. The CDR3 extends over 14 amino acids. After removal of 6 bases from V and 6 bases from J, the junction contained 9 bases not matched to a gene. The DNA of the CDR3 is TGTGCCAGCAGCCCAATACAGGGGGGGCATGGCTACACCTTC. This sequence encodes CASSPIQGGHGYTF.